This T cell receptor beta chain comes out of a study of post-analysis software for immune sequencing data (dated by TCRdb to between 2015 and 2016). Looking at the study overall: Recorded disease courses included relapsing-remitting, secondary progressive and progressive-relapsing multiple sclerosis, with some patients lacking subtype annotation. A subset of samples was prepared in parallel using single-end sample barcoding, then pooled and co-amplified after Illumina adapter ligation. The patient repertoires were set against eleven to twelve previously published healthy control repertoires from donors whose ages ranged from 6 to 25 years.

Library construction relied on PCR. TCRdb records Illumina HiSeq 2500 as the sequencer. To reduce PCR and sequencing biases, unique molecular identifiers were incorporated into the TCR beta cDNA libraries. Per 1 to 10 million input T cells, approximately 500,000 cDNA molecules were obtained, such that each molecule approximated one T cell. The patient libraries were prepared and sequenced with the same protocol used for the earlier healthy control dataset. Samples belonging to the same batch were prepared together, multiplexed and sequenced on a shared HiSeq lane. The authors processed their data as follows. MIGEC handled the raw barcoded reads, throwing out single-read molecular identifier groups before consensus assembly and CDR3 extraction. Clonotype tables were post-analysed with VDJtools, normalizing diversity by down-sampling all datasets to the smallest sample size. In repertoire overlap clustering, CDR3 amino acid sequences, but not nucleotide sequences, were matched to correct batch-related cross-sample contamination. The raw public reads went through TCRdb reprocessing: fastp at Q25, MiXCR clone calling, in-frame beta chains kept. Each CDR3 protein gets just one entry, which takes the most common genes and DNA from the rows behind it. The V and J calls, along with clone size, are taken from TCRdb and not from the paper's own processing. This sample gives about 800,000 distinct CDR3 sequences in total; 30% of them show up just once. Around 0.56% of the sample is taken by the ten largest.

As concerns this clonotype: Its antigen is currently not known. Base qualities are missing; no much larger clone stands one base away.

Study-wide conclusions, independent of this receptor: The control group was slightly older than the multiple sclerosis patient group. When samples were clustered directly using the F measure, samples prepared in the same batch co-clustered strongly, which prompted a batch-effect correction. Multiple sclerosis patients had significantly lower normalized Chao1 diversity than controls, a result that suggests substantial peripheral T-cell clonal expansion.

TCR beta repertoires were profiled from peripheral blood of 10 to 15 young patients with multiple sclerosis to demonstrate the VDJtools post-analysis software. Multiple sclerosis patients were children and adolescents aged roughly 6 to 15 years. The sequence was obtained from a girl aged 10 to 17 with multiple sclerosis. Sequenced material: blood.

The DNA is as follows: TGTGCCAGCAGCTTGGATCTGGCTCAGCCCCAGCATTTT. It codes for CASSLDLAQPQHF. The sequence joins TRBV7-2 to TRBJ1-5; the D gene lacks a confident call. The CDR3 holds 13 amino acids from the cysteine to the phenylalanine. The only DNA kept is the CDR3, 39 bases in frame from the first base. Between the V and J ends, shortened by 3 bases and 6 bases respectively, the junction contains 9 bases. From the germline V gene, CDR1 is SGHTA and CDR2 is FQGNSA.